Given below is one T cell receptor (beta chain) in context. Its antigen is not identified. This entry is derived from a study of T cell responses to AZD1222 COVID-19 vaccine. Whole-study results and caveats: Sampled repertoires all dated from after the peak T cell response. It should be noted that donors were predominantly white British and more often female, and clonal diversity was possibly underestimated. Regions left unmutated in variants are reportedly the target of nearly half of spike-specific TCRs.

Here immunoSEQ multiplex PCR was the method, and the copy in TCRdb shows in-frame clones only, minus some. The sample lists 90,000 to 120,000 clones, 75% to 90% seen once, with approximately 4% in the top ten. The germline gives CDR1 SGHTA, CDR2 FQGNSA. The CDR3 has 14 residues. Trimming took off 7 bases at V and 5 bases at J, with 16 bases between the two ends. The V and J genes are TRBV7-2 and TRBJ2-3; D not resolved. This sample comprised peripheral blood, obtained on day 0 of AZD1222 vaccination. This receptor was taken from an adult in good health. CDR3 amino acids: CASITGVGIDTQYF. The CDR3 DNA is TGTGCCAGCATAACTGGTGTGGGTATAGATACGCAGTATTTT.